This is a list of T cell receptor beta chains from one sample in a study of T cell changes during pregnancy in multiple sclerosis. Sequencing used immunoSEQ multiplex PCR; TCRdb keeps in-frame clones, though not all of them. Counted here are about 52,000 clones, around 90% occurring once; the ten biggest clones make up around 0.4%. This specimen was CD4+ T cells from peripheral blood mononuclear cells, taken before pregnancy. The receptors derive from a female donor with multiple sclerosis, enrolled in a pregnancy study. Each CDR3 is given with its conserved first and last residue. The D gene is left open where the match is weak. Size tells how often a clone was seen (once, few, many) or the class of an expanded clone, and some rows leave it out.

TGTGCCAGCGGACTAATGGCTTACGAGCAGTACTTC	CASGLMAYEQYF	-	TRBV28	-	TRBJ2-7
TGCGCCAGCAGCGCGGGGGGGTCTAGACAAGAGACCCAGTACTTC	CASSAGGSRQETQYF	TRBD2	TRBV5-1	-	TRBJ2-5
TGTGCCAGCAGCTTAGTGGGGTTCAGTGGGGGGGAGGGGAGAAACATTCAGTACTTC	CASSLVGFSGGEGRNIQYF	TRBD2	TRBV11-2	-	TRBJ2-4
TGTGCCAGCAGCTACGGCAGGGGGAACACTGAAGCTTTCTTT	CASSYGRGNTEAFF	-	TRBV6-5	-	TRBJ1-1
TGTGCCAGCAGTTCTCAGGGGGCCTTTGGAAACACCATATATTTT	CASSSQGAFGNTIYF	TRBD1	TRBV7-2	-	TRBJ1-3
TGTGCCAGCAGCTTGGGGTCAGCTAACTATGGCTACACCTTC	CASSLGSANYGYTF	-	TRBV5-6	once	TRBJ1-2
TGTGCCAGCAGCTTGCGTTTTAGCCCGTACCAAGAGACCCAGTACTTC	CASSLRFSPYQETQYF	-	TRBV5-4	once	TRBJ2-5
TGTGCCAGCAGCTTAGTGGGGAGCGGGGAGCTGTTTTTT	CASSLVGSGELFF	-	TRBV11-3	-	TRBJ2-2
TGTGCCAGCAGCTTAGGCCTGACAGGGTTTTTGAATGAGCAGTTCTTC	CASSLGLTGFLNEQFF	TRBD1	TRBV7-8	once	TRBJ2-1
TGTGCCAGCAGAAACAGGGCTGAAGCTTTCTTT	CASRNRAEAFF	-	TRBV28	-	TRBJ1-1
TGCAGCGCCTGGGACAGTGAGTACCAAGAGACCCAGTACTTC	CSAWDSEYQETQYF	TRBD1	TRBV29-1	-	TRBJ2-5
TGCAGCGTTAGAACAGGGTCCACTGAAGCTTTCTTT	CSVRTGSTEAFF	-	TRBV29-1	once	TRBJ1-1
TGTGCCAGCAGTAGACTTACAGGGGGCTCAGGGGCCTCCTATGGCTACACCTTC	CASSRLTGGSGASYGYTF	TRBD1	TRBV6-4	-	TRBJ1-2
TGTGCCAGCAGCGTAGGACTAGCGGGAAAAAACCAAGAGACCCAGTACTTC	CASSVGLAGKNQETQYF	TRBD2	TRBV9	-	TRBJ2-5
TGTGCCAGCAGCTCCAAGCTGGACAGGGGTGGTGAAGCTTTCTTT	CASSSKLDRGGEAFF	TRBD1	TRBV7-9	-	TRBJ1-1
TGTGCCAGCAGACCTCCGGGACTAAACACCGGGGAGCTGTTTTTT	CASRPPGLNTGELFF	TRBD2	TRBV6-5	once	TRBJ2-2
TGTGCCAGCACCTCCGACGCTCAGGGCAATCAGCCCCAGCATTTT	CASTSDAQGNQPQHF	-	TRBV27	-	TRBJ1-5
TGTGCCAGCAGCGCGACTACGTACCAAGAGACCCAGTACTTC	CASSATTYQETQYF	-	TRBV9	-	TRBJ2-5
TGTGCCAGCAGCTTAGCTTGGGCCAGGGATGGCACAGATACGCAGTATTTT	CASSLAWARDGTDTQYF	-	TRBV7-9	once	TRBJ2-3
TGTGCCAGCAGTTTATTTGCAGGGACTGGAAACACCATATATTTT	CASSLFAGTGNTIYF	-	TRBV28	few	TRBJ1-3
TGCGCCAGCAGCCTTCTAGGGGCTAATGAAAAACTGTTTTTT	CASSLLGANEKLFF	-	TRBV4-1	-	TRBJ1-4
TGTGCCAGTAGTATCGGGACAGGGGGCCTCTACGAGCAGTACTTC	CASSIGTGGLYEQYF	TRBD1	TRBV19	-	TRBJ2-7
TGTGCCAGCTCACCCGGGTGGAATCAGCCCCAGCATTTT	CASSPGWNQPQHF	-	TRBV18	-	TRBJ1-5
TGTGCCAGCAGCTTCGGACAGGCTACAGATACGCAGTATTTT	CASSFGQATDTQYF	TRBD1	TRBV7-9	-	TRBJ2-3